This TCR beta chain was captured by sequencing in a study of blood T cell repertoires in COVID-19. Across the study: From T cells, B-cell-depleted T cells, or PBMCs came the material, which was cDNA or gDNA.

Seattle's cohort entered during active infection and was followed longitudinally. The junction had 2 bases not matched to a gene; V was cut back by 0 bases and J by 4 bases. Germline CDR1 and CDR2: MNHNY and SVGAGI (reference sequence). The CDR3 sequence is 15 residues long. Study processing details: From reference gene primer amplification, estimates of nucleated cell counts were derived. The data were produced by immunoSEQ multiplex PCR, yet TCRdb's version contains in-frame clones alone and is incomplete. V and J calls and clone size are as listed in that table; D and trimming were resolved from the DNA. This table holds under 250,000 clones, 85% to 90% found once.

The TCR comes from a man aged 50-60 years with COVID-19, enrolled during active disease. The chain has TRBV6-6 and TRBJ1-2; the match to TRBD1 covers 10 bases. The specimen sequenced was peripheral blood. CDR3 residues: CASSYSTGGGYGYTF. CDR3 sequence (DNA): TGTGCCAGCAGTTACTCGACAGGGGGCGGCTATGGCTACACCTTC.